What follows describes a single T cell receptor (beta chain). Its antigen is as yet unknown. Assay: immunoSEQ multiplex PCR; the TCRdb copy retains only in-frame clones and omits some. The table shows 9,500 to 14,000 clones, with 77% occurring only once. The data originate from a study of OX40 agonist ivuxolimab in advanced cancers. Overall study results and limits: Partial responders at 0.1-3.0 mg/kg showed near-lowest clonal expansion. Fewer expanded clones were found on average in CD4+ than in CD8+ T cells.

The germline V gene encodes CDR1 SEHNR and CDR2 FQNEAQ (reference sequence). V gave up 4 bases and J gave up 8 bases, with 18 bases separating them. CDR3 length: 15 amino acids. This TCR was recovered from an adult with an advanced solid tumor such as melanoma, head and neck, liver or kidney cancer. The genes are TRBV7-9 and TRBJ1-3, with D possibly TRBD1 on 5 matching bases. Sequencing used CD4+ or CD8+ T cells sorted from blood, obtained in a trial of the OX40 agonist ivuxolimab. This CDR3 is CASSSLPLKGDTIYF. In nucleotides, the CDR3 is TGTGCCAGCAGCTCCCTCCCCCTAAAAGGGGACACCATATATTTT. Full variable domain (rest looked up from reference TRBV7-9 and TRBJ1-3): DTGVSQNPRHKITKRGQNVTFRCDPISEHNRLYWYRQTLGQGPEFLTYFQNEAQLEKSRLLSDRFSAERPKGSFSTLEIQRTEQGDSAMYLCASSSLPLKGDTIYFGEGSWLTVV.